The clone carrying this T cell receptor beta chain was seen more than once but under ten times. Mouse names are used for the genes. The sequenced fragment ends 4 residues before the CDR3 boundary, so the rest is inferred from the germline J gene. The data belong to a study of CD8+ T cells in alopecia areata. Markers used for sorting pooled cutaneous lymph node cells were CD4, CD8alpha, NKG2D, NKG2ACE and others. The J segment lost 2 bases and the V segment lost 4 bases, leaving 4 bases of the junction unmatched. This CDR3 region has 15 residues. Germline V gene data show CDR1 as LGHNA and CDR2 as YNLKQL (reference sequence). RNA was extracted and reverse transcribed into cDNA as the sequencing template. This table comes from immunoSEQ multiplex PCR, and its TCRdb copy is limited to in-frame clones, with some not included. The record shows about 270,000 clones for this sample, with no singletons present.

This rearrangement joins TRBV5 to TRBJ2-7; 11 nucleotides line up with TRBD2. The sample was CD4+ T cells sorted from a lymph node. The sequence was collected from a C3H/HeJ mouse with alopecia areata. For this mouse line, the MHC haplotype is H2-k. The CDR3 loop reads CASSRLGGAPYEQYF. CDR3 DNA (partial): TGTGCCAGCAGCCGACTGGGGGGGGCACCCTAT.